What follows are 17 T cell receptor beta chains derived from one specimen sequenced in a study of identical twins (TCRdb year 2016). Library method: 5' RACE. Instrument used: Illumina HiSeq 2000. TCRdb redid the processing of the public reads, applying fastp at Q25 and MiXCR, and retained in-frame beta chains. Each entry merges the rows of one CDR3 protein and shows their most common DNA and genes. The sample yields about 520,000 distinct CDR3 sequences; around 20% were counted once. The ten largest clones take up approximately 0.95% of the sample. These data were likewise used in another study, on T cells expressing NK-cell markers.

The material sequenced was CD4+ T cells sorted from blood. These receptors all come from a woman aged 18-29 years in good health.

The chain links TRBV6-2 or TRBV6-3 to TRBJ1-5; D uncertain. The V end was cut by 6 bases, the J end by 2 bases, with 20 bases between. This CDR3 is 17 amino acids long. Germline assignment: CDR1 MNHEY and CDR2 SVGEGT. The CDR3 DNA sequence: TGTGCCAGCAGCCCTCGGCCCTCCCATTCGCGCAATCAGCCCCAGCATTTT. Translation gives CASSPRPSHSRNQPQHF.

The gene calls are TRBV5-5 and TRBJ2-1; 8 bases align to TRBD2. This CDR3 has 17 amino acids. The V and J ends lost 2 bases and 4 bases, in that order; junction bases with no gene match: 11. Germline lookup yields CDR1 SGHKS and CDR2 YYEKEE (reference sequence). In DNA, the CDR3 is TGTGCCAGCAGCTTCGCCTCCGGAGCGGGGGATTACAATGAGCAGTTCTTC. It yields the protein CASSFASGAGDYNEQFF.

This clonotype was counted at least ten times. The chain employs TRBV15 and TRBJ2-5; maybe TRBD2 (5 bases). The germline gives CDR1 LNHNV, CDR2 YYDKDF (reference sequence). The ends were cut back, 0 bases at V and 6 bases at J, with 14 bases in the middle. The CDR3 contains 15 residues. The CDR3 is CATSRDIGLGKTQYF. Written as DNA, the CDR3 is TGTGCCACCAGCAGAGATATAGGACTCGGCAAGACCCAGTACTTC.

This clonotype has just a few counts. The chain has TRBV12-3 or TRBV12-4 and TRBJ2-1; the match to TRBD2 covers 13 bases. This CDR3 has 13 amino acids. The ends lost 5 bases at V and 14 bases at J; junction bases unmatched: 6. The CDR3 DNA reads as TGTGCCAGCAGTGGGACTAGCGGGATATCGGAGTTCTTC. The encoded protein is CASSGTSGISEFF.

This clonotype was seen ten or more times. CDR3 DNA: TGTGCCAGCAGCCCGGACAGGGGGAATTCACCCCTCCACTTT. It is translated as CASSPDRGNSPLHF. The chain uses TRBV12-3 or TRBV12-4 and TRBJ1-6; 10 bases match TRBD1. Trimming removed 6 bases from V and 7 bases from J; junction bases left unmatched: 3. The CDR3 consists of 14 residues.

The chain employs TRBV29-1 and TRBJ2-5; D may be TRBD2 (5 bases). The germline V gene has CDR1 SQVTM and CDR2 ANQGSEA. The CDR3 runs to 12 residues. Trimming stripped 4 bases from V and 3 bases from J, with 9 bases between. CDR3 sequence (DNA): TGCAGCGTTGCCGGGGATGAAGAGACCCAGTACTTC. This sequence encodes CSVAGDEETQYF.

In this sample, this clonotype turned up a few times. A read error may account for a junction end that differs from germline. This chain joins TRBV12-3 or TRBV12-4 and TRBJ1-5; a weak D match, TRBD1 (6 bases). This CDR3 has 13 amino acids. The DNA of the CDR3 is TGTGCCAGCAGCCTGGACAGCACTCAGCCCCAGCATTTT. As protein: CASSLDSTQPQHF.

The chain joins TRBV6-2 or TRBV6-3 to TRBJ2-1, with 14 bases that match TRBD2. V lost 7 bases, J lost 13 bases, and 24 bases stayed unmatched. In germline, CDR1 is MNHEY, CDR2 SVGEGT. This CDR3 spans 19 amino acids. The CDR3 DNA follows: TGTGCCAGCACCGATCCCGGGACTAGCGGGAGAAGGGGCAACGGTAATCAGTTCTTC. This encodes CASTDPGTSGRRGNGNQFF.

In this sample, this clonotype turned up a few times. V is TRBV9 and J is TRBJ2-7; unclear D gene. V lost 3 bases, J lost 0 bases, and 10 bases lay in between. Germline V gene sequence: CDR1 SGDLS, CDR2 YYNGEE. The CDR3 has 14 residues. CDR3 region: CASSATTDSYEQYF. The CDR3 nucleotides read TGTGCCAGCAGCGCTACGACGGACTCCTACGAGCAGTACTTC. Variable domain in full (rest from reference TRBV9 and TRBJ2-7): DSGVTQTPKHLITATGQRVTLRCSPRSGDLSVYWYQQSLDQGLQFLIQYYNGEERAKGNILERFSAQQFPDLHSELNLSSLELGDSALYFCASSATTDSYEQYFGPGTRLTVT.

This clonotype was found a few times. The chain employs TRBV5-1 and TRBJ2-7; D is ambiguous. The V gene's germline CDR1 is SGHRS and CDR2 YFSETQ. The ends were cut back, 0 bases at V and 4 bases at J, with 8 bases in the middle. CDR3 size: 13 residues. CDR3 sequence: CASSLGSWYEQYF. The CDR3 bases are TGCGCCAGCAGCTTGGGGTCCTGGTACGAGCAGTACTTC.

This clonotype has just a few counts. V and J are TRBV9 and TRBJ2-7, with TRBD1 as a possible D gene (6 bases). Germline-derived CDR1 and CDR2 are SGDLS and YYNGEE. The V gene lost 3 bases and the J gene lost 6 bases, with 19 bases spanning the gap. CDR3 length: 15 residues. The chain's CDR3 is CASSAGTLAFGEQYF. DNA of the CDR3: TGTGCCAGCAGCGCCGGGACACTCGCTTTTGGCGAGCAGTACTTC.

The chain couples TRBV10-1 to TRBJ2-3, with TRBD2 matching over 10 bases. Germline trimming cut 3 bases from V and 0 bases from J; bases unmatched to any gene: 6. This CDR3 is built from 17 residues. Germline V lookup: CDR1 WNHNN, CDR2 SYGVQD (reference sequence). The CDR3 sequence is CASSDPSTSGSTDTQYF. The CDR3 region has the DNA TGCGCCAGCAGTGACCCCTCGACTAGCGGGAGCACAGATACGCAGTATTTT.

Only a few counts were recorded for this clonotype. This sequence joins TRBV6-5 and TRBJ2-1; tentative D call: TRBD2 (6 bases). Germline CDR1 MNHEY, CDR2 SVGAGI. Trimming removed 3 bases from V and 6 bases from J, with 15 bases in between. There are 15 residues in the CDR3. The CDR3 nucleotides are TGTGCCAGCAGTTATTCGGGGGTCGCGAGCAATGAGCAGTTCTTC. Translated: CASSYSGVASNEQFF.

The genes are TRBV11-2 and TRBJ2-3; TRBD2 matches at 7 bases. The germline gives CDR1 SGHAT, CDR2 FQNNGV. The CDR3 spans 20 residues. Losses at the gene ends were 3 bases for V and 0 bases for J; bases not matched to a gene: 18. CDR3: CASSFLFGGTGGPSTDTQYF. CDR3 sequence (DNA): TGTGCCAGCAGCTTCCTCTTCGGAGGGACGGGGGGTCCGAGCACAGATACGCAGTATTTT.

The chain employs TRBV6-1 and TRBJ2-6, with 9 bases lining up with TRBD1. The CDR3 totals 16 residues. Germline-derived CDR1 and CDR2 are MNHNS and SASEGT. The trim removed 4 bases at V and 3 bases at J, leaving 4 bases unmatched. CDR3 in DNA: TGTGCCAGCAGTGCTACGACAGGGGGTGGGGCCAACGTCCTGACTTTC. Its protein is CASSATTGGGANVLTF.

This clonotype was observed a few times. The genes are TRBV7-9 and TRBJ1-1; no reliable D call. Looked up from germline, CDR1 is SEHNR and CDR2 is FQNEAQ (reference sequence). The CDR3 totals 16 residues. V lost 5 bases and J lost 5, with 21 bases in between. The CDR3 spells CASSPILTAAGTEAFF. CDR3 sequence (DNA): TGTGCCAGCAGCCCGATTCTGACCGCCGCCGGGACTGAAGCTTTCTTT.

The genes are TRBV7-9 and TRBJ2-7, with D perhaps TRBD1 (6 bases). The germline gives CDR1 SEHNR, CDR2 FQNEAQ (reference sequence). This CDR3 is built from 15 residues. Trimming pared 2 bases from V and 3 bases from J, leaving 14 bases between. In nucleotides, the CDR3 is TGTGCCAGCAGCTTAAGAATGGCGGACAGCTACGAGCAGTACTTC. Residues: CASSLRMADSYEQYF.